Listed below are T cell receptor beta chains from one sample, sequenced in a study of control samples from healthy donors and cancer patients. Clones were sequenced by immunoSEQ multiplex PCR, and TCRdb holds only the in-frame ones, with some missing. This table has around 120,000 clones, 88% appearing once. Sequenced input: blood. These receptors came from a woman between 65 and 79 years old in good health. Each CDR3 is given with its conserved first and last residue.

TRBJ1-3,TRBV27,CASSPTSWTGLASSGNTIYF
TRBJ1-1,TRBV12-3/TRBV12-4,CASRTGGNTEAFF
TRBJ1-2,TRBV5-1,CASRPGTMAYGYTF
TRBJ1-1,TRBV6-5,CASSYGPGTDTEAFF
TRBJ1-1,TRBV5-4,CASSFRAGNTEAFF
TRBJ1-6,TRBV7-9,CASSFMGAGNNSPLHF
TRBJ2-3,TRBV7-9,CASSLSVLARTGPADTQYF
TRBJ1-1,TRBV15,CATSSLGVNTEAFF
TRBJ1-5,TRBV12-2,CASRLGGRAGQPQHF
TRBJ2-3,TRBV24-1,CATEASGGPTDTQYF
TRBJ1-2,TRBV7-2,CASSTRQGGNYGYTF
TRBJ1-2,TRBV7-2,CASSFLLGGYTF
TRBJ2-1,TRBV6-6,CASSYGLYNEQFF
TRBJ2-1,TRBV4-2,CASSASPLAGDDEQFF
TRBJ2-5,TRBV5-1,CASSLGAGQETQYF
TRBJ2-1,TRBV7-2,CASSLAGGLDEQFF
TRBJ1-1,TRBV12-3/TRBV12-4,CASSLADNTEAFF
TRBJ1-2,TRBV11-2,CASSLLGGSGYGYTF
TRBJ1-6,TRBV6-2/TRBV6-3,CASSKPGQVVSPLHF
TRBJ1-5,TRBV19,CASSIGPQNQPQHF
TRBJ1-1,TRBV7-9,CASSSNRDTGGEAFF
TRBJ1-1,TRBV3-1/TRBV3-2,CASSLASGDTEAFF
TRBJ1-3,TRBV19,CASSIGGLRGRNTIYF
TRBJ2-7,TRBV29-1,CSAVSAGGSYEQYF